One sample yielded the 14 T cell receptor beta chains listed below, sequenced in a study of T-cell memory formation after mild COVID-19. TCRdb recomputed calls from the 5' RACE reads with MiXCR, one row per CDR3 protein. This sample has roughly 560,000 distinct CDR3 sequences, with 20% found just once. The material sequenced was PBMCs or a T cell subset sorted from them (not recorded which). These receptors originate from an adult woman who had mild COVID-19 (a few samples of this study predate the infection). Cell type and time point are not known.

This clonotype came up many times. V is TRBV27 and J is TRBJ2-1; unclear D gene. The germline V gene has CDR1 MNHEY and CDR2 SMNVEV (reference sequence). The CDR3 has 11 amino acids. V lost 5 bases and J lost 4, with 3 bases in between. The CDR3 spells CASSQYNEQFF. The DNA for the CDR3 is TGTGCCAGCAGTCAGTACAATGAGCAGTTCTTC.

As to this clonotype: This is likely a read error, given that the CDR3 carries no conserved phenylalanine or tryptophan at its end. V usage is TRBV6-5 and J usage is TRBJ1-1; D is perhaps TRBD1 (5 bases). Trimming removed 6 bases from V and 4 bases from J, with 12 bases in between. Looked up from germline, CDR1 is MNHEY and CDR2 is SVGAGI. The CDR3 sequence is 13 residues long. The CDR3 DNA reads TGTGCCAGCAGATACCAGGGAGGCACTGAAGCTTTCCTT. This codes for CASRYQGGTEAFL.

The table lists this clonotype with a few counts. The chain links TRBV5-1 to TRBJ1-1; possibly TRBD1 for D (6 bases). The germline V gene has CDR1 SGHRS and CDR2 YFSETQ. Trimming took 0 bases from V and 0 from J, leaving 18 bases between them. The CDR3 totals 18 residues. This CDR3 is CASSLEGVGSWVNTEAFF. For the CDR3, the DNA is TGCGCCAGCAGCTTGGAGGGGGTAGGGTCCTGGGTGAACACTGAAGCTTTCTTT.

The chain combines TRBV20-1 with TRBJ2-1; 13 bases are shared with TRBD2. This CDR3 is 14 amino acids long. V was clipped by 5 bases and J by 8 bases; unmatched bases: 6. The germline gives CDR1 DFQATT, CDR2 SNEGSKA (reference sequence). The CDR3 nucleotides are TGCAGTGCTGGGACTAGCGGGGTGATGGATGAGCAGTTCTTC. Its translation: CSAGTSGVMDEQFF.

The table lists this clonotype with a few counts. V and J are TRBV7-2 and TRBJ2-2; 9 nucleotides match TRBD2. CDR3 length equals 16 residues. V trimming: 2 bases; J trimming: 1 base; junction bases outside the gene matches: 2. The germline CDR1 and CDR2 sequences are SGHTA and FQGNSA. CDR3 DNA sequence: TGTGCCAGCAGCTTACAAGCGGGGGGGAACACCGGGGAGCTGTTTTTT. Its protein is CASSLQAGGNTGELFF.

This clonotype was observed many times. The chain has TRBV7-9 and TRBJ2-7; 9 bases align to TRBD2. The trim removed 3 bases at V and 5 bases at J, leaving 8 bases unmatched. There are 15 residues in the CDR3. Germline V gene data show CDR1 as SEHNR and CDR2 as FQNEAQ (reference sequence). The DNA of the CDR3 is TGTGCCAGCAGCTTGGCGGGAGGGTGGACCAACGAGCAGTACTTC. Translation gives CASSLAGGWTNEQYF.

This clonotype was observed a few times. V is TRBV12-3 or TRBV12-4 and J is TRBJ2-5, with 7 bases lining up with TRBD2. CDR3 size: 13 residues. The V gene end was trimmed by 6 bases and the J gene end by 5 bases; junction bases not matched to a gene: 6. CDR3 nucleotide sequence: TGTGCCAGCAGGACTACTAGCGTCGAGACCCAGTACTTC. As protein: CASRTTSVETQYF.

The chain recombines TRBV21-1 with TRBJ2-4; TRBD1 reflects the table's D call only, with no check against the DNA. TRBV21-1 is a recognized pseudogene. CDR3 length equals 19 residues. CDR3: CASSKLAGAGTLAKNIQYF. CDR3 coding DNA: TGTGCCAGCAGCAAACTGGCCGGAGCAGGGACATTGGCCAAAAACATTCAGTACTTC.

CDR3 DNA: TGTGCCAGCAGCTCAAAGCCCTCCCGAAAGCGAACAGATACGCAGTATTTT. It translates to CASSSKPSRKRTDTQYF. This chain joins TRBV5-4 and TRBJ2-3; D remains ambiguous. Per germline, CDR1 SGHNT and CDR2 YYREEE (reference sequence). The CDR3 is 17 amino acids. Trimming took 3 bases from V and 3 from J, leaving 20 bases between them. The full variable domain, its missing parts supplied by reference TRBV5-4 and TRBJ2-3, is ETGVTQSPTHLIKTRGQQVTLRCSSQSGHNTVSWYQQALGQGPQFIFQYYREEENGRGNFPPRFSGLQFPNYSSELNVNALELDDSALYLCASSSKPSRKRTDTQYFGPGTRLTVL.

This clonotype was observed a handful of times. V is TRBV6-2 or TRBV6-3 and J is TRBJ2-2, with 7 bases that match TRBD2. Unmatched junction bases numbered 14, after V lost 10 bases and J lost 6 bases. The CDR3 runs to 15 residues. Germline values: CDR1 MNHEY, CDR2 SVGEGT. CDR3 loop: CATAEQAGRSGELFF. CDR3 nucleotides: TGTGCCACCGCCGAGCAAGCGGGACGGTCCGGGGAGCTGTTTTTT.

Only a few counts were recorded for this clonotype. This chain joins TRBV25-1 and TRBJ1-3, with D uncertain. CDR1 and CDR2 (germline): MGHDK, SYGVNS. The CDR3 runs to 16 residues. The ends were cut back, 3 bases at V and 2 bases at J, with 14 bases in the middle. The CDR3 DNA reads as TGTGCCAGCAGTGACGGAGGTTGGCTCGCTGGAAACACCATATATTTT. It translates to CASSDGGWLAGNTIYF.

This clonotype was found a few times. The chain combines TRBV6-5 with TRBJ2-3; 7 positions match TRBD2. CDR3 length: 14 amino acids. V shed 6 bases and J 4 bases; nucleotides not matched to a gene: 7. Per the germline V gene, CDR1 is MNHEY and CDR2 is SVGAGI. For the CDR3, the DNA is TGTGCCAGCAGGCGCGGACTAGTACCAGATACGCAGTATTTT. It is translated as CASRRGLVPDTQYF.

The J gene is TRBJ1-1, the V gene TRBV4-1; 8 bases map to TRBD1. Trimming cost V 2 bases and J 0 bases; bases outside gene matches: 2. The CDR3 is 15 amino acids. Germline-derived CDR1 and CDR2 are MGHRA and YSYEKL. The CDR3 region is CASSQTGGMNTEAFF. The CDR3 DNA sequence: TGCGCCAGCAGCCAAACAGGGGGGATGAACACTGAAGCTTTCTTT.

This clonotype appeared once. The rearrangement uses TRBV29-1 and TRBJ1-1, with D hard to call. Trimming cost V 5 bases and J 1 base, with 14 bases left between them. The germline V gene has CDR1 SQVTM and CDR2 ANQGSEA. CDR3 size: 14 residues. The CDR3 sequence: CSVLSSAGNTEAFF. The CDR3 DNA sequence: TGCAGCGTTTTATCCTCTGCAGGGAACACTGAAGCTTTCTTT.